The subject of this entry is one T cell receptor (beta chain). The sample carries other DNA sequences with the same CDR3. The CDR3 runs to 14 residues. V trimming: 5 bases; J trimming: 3 bases; junction bases outside the gene matches: 6. Germline values: CDR1 SGHAT, CDR2 FQDESV (reference sequence). Adults between roughly 18 and 95 years of age took part from about 24 US areas. Either two negative PCRs, clearance, or symptom resolution qualified Cohort 3 donors as recovered. Authors' methods: Estimation of nucleated cell counts was performed using reference gene primer amplification. Generated by immunoSEQ multiplex PCR, the TCRdb table keeps only in-frame clones and is missing some. V, J and clone size derive from that table, while D and trimming were established from the DNA sequence. The repertoire holds 150,000 to 200,000 clones, approximately 80% seen once, with over 12% in the top ten. The data derive from a study of blood T cell repertoires in COVID-19. Study in general: The cDNA or gDNA used as material had been derived from T cells, B-cell-depleted T cells, or PBMCs.

The TCR comes from a man aged 45-65 years who had recovered from COVID-19. Sequencing was done on a sample of PBMCs or T cells enriched from blood (not recorded which). The chain employs TRBV11-1 and TRBJ2-7; 8 bases are a match to TRBD1. The DNA of the CDR3 is TGTGCCAGCAGCCCCAGGACAGGGAACTACGAGCAGTACTTC. This encodes CASSPRTGNYEQYF.